Described below is a single T cell receptor beta chain sequence and its context. Its cognate antigen is unknown. The length of the CDR3 is 13 residues. Between the trimmed V and J ends, which lost 4 bases and 7 bases, there was a span of 15 bases. Germline V lookup: CDR1 SGHNT, CDR2 YYREEE (reference sequence). TCRdb re-derived calls from the reads in MiXCR, one entry per CDR3 protein. The sample lists hundreds of thousands of distinct CDR3 sequences, under 45% occurring once. The sample originates from a study of T cell repertoires in cytomegalovirus infection. Study at large: Newly reported HLA-C-restricted and thoroughly characterized HLA-B-restricted CMV epitopes were employed. Public TCR beta signatures indicated both CMV infection and matching HLA type.

Study-level points and caveats: Of the TCR beta families, the public ones yielded a cumulative frequency that identified carriers of CMV plus the relevant HLA. HLA-C-restricted CMV clonotypes gave the most frequent clonotype in two of eight donors.

This sequence originates from a human donor in good health (CMV status not recorded). Some clones in this sample may be carry-over from other donors' samples. Sequencing used cultured PBMCs, obtained from culture after CMV antigen stimulation. The chain uses TRBV5-4 and TRBJ2-7; no reliable D call. For the CDR3, the DNA is TGTGCCAGCAGCCTCTCTGGTTCTGGGGAGCAGTACTTC. It codes for CASSLSGSGEQYF.